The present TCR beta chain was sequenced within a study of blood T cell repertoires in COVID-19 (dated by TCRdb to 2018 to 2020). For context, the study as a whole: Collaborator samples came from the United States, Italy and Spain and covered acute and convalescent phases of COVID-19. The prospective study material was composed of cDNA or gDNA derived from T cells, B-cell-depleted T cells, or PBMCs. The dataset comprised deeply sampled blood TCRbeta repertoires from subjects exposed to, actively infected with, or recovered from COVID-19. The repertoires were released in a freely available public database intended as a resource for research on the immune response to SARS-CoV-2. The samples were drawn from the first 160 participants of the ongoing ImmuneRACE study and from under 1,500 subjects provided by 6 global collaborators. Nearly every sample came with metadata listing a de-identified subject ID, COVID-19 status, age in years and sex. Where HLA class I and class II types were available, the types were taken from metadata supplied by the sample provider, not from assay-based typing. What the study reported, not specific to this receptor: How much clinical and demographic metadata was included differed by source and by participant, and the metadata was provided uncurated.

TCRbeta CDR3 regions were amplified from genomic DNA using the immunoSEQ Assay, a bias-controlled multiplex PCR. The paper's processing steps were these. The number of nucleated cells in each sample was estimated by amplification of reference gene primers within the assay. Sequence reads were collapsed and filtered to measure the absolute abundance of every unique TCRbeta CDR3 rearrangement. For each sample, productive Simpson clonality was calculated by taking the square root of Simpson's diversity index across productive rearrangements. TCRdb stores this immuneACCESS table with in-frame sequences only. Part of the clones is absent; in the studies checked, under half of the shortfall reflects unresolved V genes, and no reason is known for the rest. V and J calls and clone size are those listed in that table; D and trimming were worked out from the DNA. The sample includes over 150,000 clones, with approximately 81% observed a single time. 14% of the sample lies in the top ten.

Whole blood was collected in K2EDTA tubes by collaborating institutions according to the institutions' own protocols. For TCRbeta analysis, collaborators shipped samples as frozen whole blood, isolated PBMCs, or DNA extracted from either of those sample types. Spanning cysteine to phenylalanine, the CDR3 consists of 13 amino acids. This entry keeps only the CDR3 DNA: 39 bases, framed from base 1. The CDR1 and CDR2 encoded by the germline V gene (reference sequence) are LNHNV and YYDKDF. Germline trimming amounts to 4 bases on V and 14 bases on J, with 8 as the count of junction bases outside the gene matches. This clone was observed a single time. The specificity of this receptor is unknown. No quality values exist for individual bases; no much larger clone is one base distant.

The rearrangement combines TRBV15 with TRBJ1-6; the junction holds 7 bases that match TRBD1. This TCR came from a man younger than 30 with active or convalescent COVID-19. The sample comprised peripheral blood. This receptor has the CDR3 CATSNSGGLALHF. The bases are TGTGCCACCAGCAACTCAGGGGGGCTGGCCCTCCACTTT.